These 21 T cell receptor beta chains originate from one sample sequenced in a study of glioma-infiltrating T cells. The iRepertoire nested amplicon-rescue multiplex PCR amplified TCR alpha and beta CDR3s from RNA. MiXCR, applied by TCRdb to the multiplex PCR reads, yields one record per CDR3 protein. This table holds about 380,000 distinct CDR3 sequences, more than 35% found once. The sequencing input was glioma tissue, nonneoplastic brain tissue, or PBMCs (not recorded which). These receptors came from a human donor with low-grade glioma or glioblastoma, undergoing nonglioma brain surgery, or in good health (not recorded which).

This clonotype came up a few times. CDR3 in amino acids: CASSYVSRLNTEAFF. CDR3 sequence (DNA): TGTGCCAGCAGTTACGTCAGTCGACTGAACACTGAAGCTTTCTTT. This chain links TRBV6-5 with TRBJ1-1, with D hard to call. The germline V gene encodes CDR1 MNHEY and CDR2 SVGAGI. V was trimmed by 2 bases and J by 0 bases, leaving 10 bases between them. The CDR3 length is 15 residues.

This clonotype was observed a few times. The chain joins TRBV28 to TRBJ1-1; D not certain. The germline CDR1 and CDR2 sequences are MDHEN and SYDVKM. The CDR3 contains 14 residues. V dropped 3 bases and J dropped 4 bases, with 12 bases sitting between them. The CDR3 region is CASSFGGFGTEAFF. CDR3 DNA: TGTGCCAGCAGTTTTGGTGGGTTCGGCACTGAAGCTTTCTTT.

The genes are TRBV29-1 and TRBJ2-7; 8 nucleotides agree with TRBD2. The CDR3 covers 13 residues. In germline, CDR1 is SQVTM, CDR2 ANQGSEA. The ends lost 4 bases at V and 0 bases at J; junction bases unmatched: 2. The CDR3 region is CSVVSGSSYEQYF. The CDR3 bases are TGCAGCGTTGTAAGCGGGAGCTCCTACGAGCAGTACTTC.

Regarding this clonotype: This could be a read error, since a much larger clone is one nucleotide away. The rearrangement uses TRBV20-1 and TRBJ1-1, with D perhaps matching TRBD1 (5 bases). The V and J ends lost 0 bases and 6 bases respectively, with 11 bases between them. The CDR3 has 13 residues. In germline, CDR1 is DFQATT, CDR2 SNEGSKA (reference sequence). CDR3: CSARDQGYAEAFF. The CDR3 coding sequence is TGCAGTGCTAGAGATCAGGGATACGCTGAAGCTTTCTTT.

Details on this clonotype: Germline is not matched at one junction end, which may reflect a read error. V gene TRBV7-2 combines with J gene TRBJ1-4, with D possibly TRBD1 on 5 matching bases. The CDR3 runs 14 residues. The germline gives CDR1 SGHTA, CDR2 FQGNSA. The DNA of the CDR3 is TGTGCCAGCAGCTTAGGGGGCTGGCGTGAAAAAGTGTTTTTT. Protein sequence: CASSLGGWREKVFF. The variable domain in full, with the rest retrieved from reference TRBV7-2 and TRBJ1-4, is GAGVSQSPSNKVTEKGKDVELRCDPISGHTALYWYRQSLGQGLEFLIYFQGNSAPDKSGLPSDRFSAERTGGSVSTLTIQRTQQEDSAVYLCASSLGGWREKVFFGSGTQLSVL.

This clonotype was seen a few times. The CDR3, as DNA: TGCAGCGTTGGTACGGGACAGGGCTACGAGCAGTACTTC. Protein sequence: CSVGTGQGYEQYF. This rearrangement joins TRBV29-1 to TRBJ2-7, with 9 bases lining up with TRBD1. The CDR3 consists of 13 residues. After removal of 4 bases from V and 3 bases from J, the junction contained 4 bases not matched to a gene. Germline CDR1 SQVTM, CDR2 ANQGSEA.

This clonotype has only a few counts. The chain uses TRBV6-4 and TRBJ1-5; 7 bases agree with TRBD1. With V trimmed by 6 bases and J by 1 base, 6 bases remained unmatched. This CDR3 is built from 15 residues. Germline loops: CDR1 MRHNA, CDR2 SNTAGT. The chain's CDR3 is CASSQGTVSNQPQHF. CDR3 DNA sequence: TGTGCCAGCAGCCAAGGGACAGTAAGCAATCAGCCCCAGCATTTT.

The chain is built from TRBV10-2 and TRBJ2-3; D is uncertain. This CDR3 spans 12 amino acids. Germline values: CDR1 WSHSY, CDR2 SAAADI. V gave up 8 bases and J gave up 6 bases, with 12 bases separating them. CDR3 loop: CASLSAVDTQYF. The CDR3 DNA follows: TGCGCCAGCCTATCGGCTGTGGATACGCAGTATTTT.

The chain is built from TRBV7-2 and TRBJ2-2; 7 nucleotides agree with TRBD1. J lost 0 bases, V lost 7 bases, and 2 bases had no gene match. The CDR3 runs 14 residues. Germline V gene sequence: CDR1 SGHTA, CDR2 FQGNSA. CDR3 coding DNA: TGTGCCAGCACCGGGACAGCGAACACCGGGGAGCTGTTTTTT. It is translated as CASTGTANTGELFF.

This clonotype was picked up a small number of times. The chain joins TRBV6-6 to TRBJ2-2, with D perhaps TRBD2 (5 bases). The CDR3 consists of 13 residues. Germline CDR1 MNHNY, CDR2 SVGAGI (reference sequence). V lost 2 bases and J 5 bases, leaving 6 bases between the germline ends. The CDR3 region is CASSYRRTGELFF. As DNA, the CDR3 is TGTGCCAGCAGTTACCGGAGGACCGGGGAGCTGTTTTTT.

This rearrangement joins TRBV6-6 to TRBJ2-6, with unresolved D. Trimming cost V 10 bases and J 0 bases, with 10 bases left between them. Germline-derived CDR1 and CDR2 are MNHNY and SVGAGI (reference sequence). The CDR3 is made up of 14 amino acids. The CDR3 loop reads CAIKEISGANVLTF. In DNA, the CDR3 is TGTGCCATCAAGGAAATCTCTGGGGCCAACGTCCTGACTTTC.

This chain connects TRBV24-1 to TRBJ1-2, with D unclear. Germline CDR1 reads KGHDR; CDR2 reads SFDVKD. CDR3 length equals 13 residues. Trimming stripped 4 bases from V and 2 bases from J, with 7 bases between. The DNA for the CDR3 is TGTGCCACCAGTGAAGGAAAGAACTATGGCTACACCTTC. Protein: CATSEGKNYGYTF.

The chain combines TRBV6-1 with TRBJ2-3; no reliable D call. There are 13 residues in the CDR3. Germline CDR1 is MNHNS and CDR2 is SASEGT. V shed 5 bases and J shed 6 bases, with 12 bases lying between them. The CDR3 spells CASSYSSRDTQYF. CDR3 sequence (DNA): TGTGCCAGCAGTTACAGTTCCCGTGATACGCAGTATTTT.

This clonotype was counted many times. The chain has TRBV6-2 or TRBV6-3 and TRBJ2-7, with D possibly matching TRBD1 (6 bases). Trimming took off 4 bases at V and 6 bases at J, with 13 bases between the two ends. The germline V gene has CDR1 MNHEY and CDR2 SVGEGT. This CDR3 has 13 amino acids. This chain's CDR3 is CASSSPTDSEQYF. The CDR3 DNA reads TGTGCCAGCAGTTCCCCAACGGACAGCGAGCAGTACTTC.

Regarding this clonotype: Sequence at one end of the junction differs from germline and may be a read error. V is TRBV6-2 or TRBV6-3 and J is TRBJ2-1; no reliable D call. From germline, CDR1 is MNHEY and CDR2 SVGEGT. The CDR3 loop spans 17 amino acids. The CDR3, as DNA: TGTGCCAGCAGTTACTCTCGCTCCCCACCCCAATACAATGAGAAGTTCTTC. This codes for CASSYSRSPPQYNEKFF.

This CDR3 is CASSLSAGQYGYTF. As DNA, the CDR3 is TGTGCCAGCAGTTTATCGGCAGGGCAATATGGCTACACCTTC. The V and J genes are TRBV28 and TRBJ1-2; maybe TRBD1 (5 bases). V lost 1 base, J lost 5 bases, and 11 bases lay in between. Germline CDR1 is MDHEN and CDR2 is SYDVKM. The length of the CDR3 is 14 residues.

There are many counts of this clonotype. The CDR3 here is CASSPGQGGEKLFF. CDR3 nucleotide sequence: TGTGCCAGCAGCCCCGGACAGGGCGGTGAAAAACTGTTTTTT. The chain couples TRBV28 to TRBJ1-4; 8 bases line up with TRBD1. V gave up 6 bases and J gave up 7 bases; unmatched junction bases: 7. The CDR3 spans 14 residues. Germline-derived CDR1 and CDR2 are MDHEN and SYDVKM.

Concerning this clonotype itself: A read error is possible here, since a much larger clone lies one base away. The rearrangement joins TRBV6-5 to TRBJ1-6; D remains unclear. Trimming left V 9 bases short and J 7 bases short, with 16 bases between. The CDR3 has 14 residues. CDR1 is MNHEY and CDR2 is SVGAGI in the germline V gene. The CDR3 loop is CARSDQGPNSPLHF. DNA of the CDR3: TGTGCCAGAAGTGATCAAGGTCCCAATTCACCCCTCCACTTT.

This clonotype was seen ten or more times. V and J are TRBV27 and TRBJ2-7, with D possibly being TRBD1 (5 bases). The CDR3 spans 15 residues. Trimming took off 5 bases at V and 0 bases at J, with 14 bases between the two ends. Germline values: CDR1 MNHEY, CDR2 SMNVEV (reference sequence). The CDR3 reads CASSLMGRRSYEQYF. For the CDR3, the DNA is TGTGCCAGCAGTCTTATGGGGCGTCGCTCCTACGAGCAGTACTTC.

This clonotype was seen ten or more times. The chain employs TRBV28 and TRBJ1-1; D is uncertain. Germline V lookup: CDR1 MDHEN, CDR2 SYDVKM. The CDR3 is 15 residues long. Trimming took off 6 bases at V and 0 bases at J, with 14 bases between the two ends. The CDR3 protein is CASRHTLGMNTEAFF. CDR3 in DNA: TGTGCCAGCAGACACACCCTCGGGATGAACACTGAAGCTTTCTTT.

The rearrangement uses TRBV5-1 and TRBJ2-5; D may be TRBD1 (5 bases). Trimming stripped 0 bases from V and 6 bases from J, with 12 bases between. Per germline, CDR1 SGHRS and CDR2 YFSETQ. CDR3 length: 14 residues. The chain's CDR3 is CASSLEIGVQTQYF. CDR3 nucleotide sequence: TGCGCCAGCAGCTTGGAGATAGGGGTACAGACCCAGTACTTC.